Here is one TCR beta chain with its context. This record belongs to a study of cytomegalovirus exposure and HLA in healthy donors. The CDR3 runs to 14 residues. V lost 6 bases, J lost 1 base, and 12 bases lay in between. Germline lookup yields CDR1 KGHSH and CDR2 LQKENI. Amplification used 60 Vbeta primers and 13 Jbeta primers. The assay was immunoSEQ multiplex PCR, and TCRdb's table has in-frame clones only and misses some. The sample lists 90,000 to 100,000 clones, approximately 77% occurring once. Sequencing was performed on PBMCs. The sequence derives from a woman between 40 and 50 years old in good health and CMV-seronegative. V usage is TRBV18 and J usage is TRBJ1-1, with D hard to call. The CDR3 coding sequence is TGTGCCAGCTCCCAAATCCGCGGGAACACTGAAGCTTTCTTT. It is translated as CASSQIRGNTEAFF.